The 24 T cell receptor beta chains listed next were all sequenced from one sample in a study of OX40 agonist ivuxolimab in advanced cancers. Library creation used the immunoSEQ multiplex PCR assay. Imported from immuneACCESS, the table was reduced by TCRdb to in-frame sequences with V and J called. These copies leave out some clones; in studies compared against another copy, an unresolved V gene accounts for under half, and the cause of the remainder is not known. Recorded for this sample are more than 75,000 clones; 86% of them occurred a single time. Just under 1% of the sample is taken by the ten largest. The sequenced sample was CD4+ or CD8+ T cells sorted from blood, obtained in a trial of the OX40 agonist ivuxolimab. The receptor source for this set is an adult with an advanced solid tumor such as melanoma, head and neck, liver or kidney cancer.

V usage is TRBV7-9 and J usage is TRBJ1-5; tentative D call: TRBD1 (5 bases). Trimming took off 4 bases at V and 4 bases at J, with 17 bases between the two ends. This CDR3 has 16 amino acids. Germline V lookup: CDR1 SEHNR, CDR2 FQNEAQ (reference sequence). The CDR3 region is CASSSAVGPSNQPQHF. As DNA, the CDR3 is TGTGCCAGCAGCTCCGCAGTGGGACCCTCTAATCAGCCCCAGCATTTT.

This chain uses TRBV5-1 with TRBJ1-5; D is ambiguous. With 0 bases removed from V and 0 bases from J, the gap between germline ends came to 7 bases. Germline V gene lookup returns CDR1 SGHRS and CDR2 YFSETQ. The CDR3 covers 15 residues. CDR3 loop: CASSLGPNSNQPQHF. CDR3 coding DNA: TGCGCCAGCAGCTTGGGTCCGAATAGCAATCAGCCCCAGCATTTT.

This chain joins TRBV11-3 and TRBJ2-1, with D possibly being TRBD2 (6 bases). Germline lookup yields CDR1 SGHNT and CDR2 YENEEA. CDR3 length: 12 amino acids. The V gene lost 4 bases and the J gene lost 10 bases, with 11 bases spanning the gap. The CDR3, as DNA: TGTGCCAGCAGCTGGAGGGACCGCGAGCAGTTCTTC. This translates into CASSWRDREQFF.

Only a few counts were recorded for this clone. This chain connects TRBV2 to TRBJ2-7; a weak D match, TRBD1 (5 bases). V was shortened by 5 bases and J by 3 bases, with 14 bases between the two germline ends. Germline assignment: CDR1 SNHLY and CDR2 FYNNEI. There are 14 residues in the CDR3. CDR3 bases: TGTGCCAGCAGTAACAGGTTACCCGGCTACGAGCAGTACTTC. It yields the protein CASSNRLPGYEQYF.

This clone was observed a handful of times. The chain employs TRBV9 and TRBJ1-5; 7 nucleotides match TRBD1. Germline CDR1 and CDR2: SGDLS and YYNGEE. V was clipped by 2 bases and J by 7 bases; unmatched bases: 9. This CDR3 spans 15 amino acids. CDR3 DNA: TGTGCCAGCAGCGTGGGCGACAGGGCGGAACAGCCCCAGCATTTT. Protein: CASSVGDRAEQPQHF.

This chain connects TRBV5-6 to TRBJ2-2, with 9 bases matching TRBD2. In germline, CDR1 is SGHDT, CDR2 YYEEEE. After removal of 4 bases from V and 0 bases from J, the junction contained 1 base not matched to a gene. The CDR3 has 15 amino acids. The CDR3 is CASSRLAANTGELFF. The CDR3 nucleotides are TGTGCCAGCAGCCGACTAGCGGCGAACACCGGGGAGCTGTTTTTT.

This clone was detected a few times. V and J are TRBV10-1 and TRBJ1-1, with TRBD1 matching 9 bases. The CDR3 covers 13 residues. Trimming cost V 6 bases and J 4 bases; bases outside gene matches: 3. Germline V gene lookup returns CDR1 WNHNN and CDR2 SYGVQD (reference sequence). The DNA for the CDR3 is TGCGCCAGCAGCCGGGACAGGGTCACTGAAGCTTTCTTT. It is translated as CASSRDRVTEAFF.

The chain recombines TRBV2 with TRBJ2-7; 7 bases are shared with TRBD1. V lost 3 bases, J lost 6 bases, and 8 bases stayed unmatched. Germline CDR1 reads SNHLY; CDR2 reads FYNNEI. This CDR3 comprises 14 residues. Here the CDR3 reads CASSDLTGRGEQYF. CDR3 in DNA: TGTGCCAGCAGTGACCTGACAGGGCGAGGCGAGCAGTACTTC.

The chain couples TRBV5-1 to TRBJ1-1; 9 positions match TRBD1. The germline V gene encodes CDR1 SGHRS and CDR2 YFSETQ. The CDR3 sequence is 15 residues long. With 4 bases clipped from V and 3 bases from J, the junction kept 7 bases outside the gene matches. The DNA for the CDR3 is TGCGCCAGCAGCCGCGGGGACAGGGTGGACACTGAAGCTTTCTTT. Translated, it gives CASSRGDRVDTEAFF. Full variable domain (outside the CDR3, taken from reference TRBV5-1 and TRBJ1-1): KAGVTQTPRYLIKTRGQQVTLSCSPISGHRSVSWYQQTPGQGLQFLFEYFSETQRNKGNFPGRFSGRQFSNSRSEMNVSTLELGDSALYLCASSRGDRVDTEAFFGQGTRLTVV.

The rearrangement links TRBV5-1 to TRBJ2-7; D is perhaps TRBD2 (5 bases). The length of the CDR3 is 15 residues. The ends were cut back, 2 bases at V and 0 bases at J, with 12 bases in the middle. The germline V gene encodes CDR1 SGHRS and CDR2 YFSETQ. As DNA, the CDR3 is TGCGCCAGCAGCTTTAGTAGCGCCTCCTCCTACGAGCAGTACTTC. Encoded protein: CASSFSSASSYEQYF.

The CDR3 loop reads CASSPTDRGGDEQYF. The CDR3 DNA is TGCGCCAGCAGCCCCACAGACAGGGGAGGGGACGAGCAGTACTTC. This chain joins TRBV5-1 and TRBJ2-7, with D possibly matching TRBD1 (8 bases). Trimming took off 4 bases at V and 5 bases at J, with 19 bases between the two ends. Germline V gene sequence: CDR1 SGHRS, CDR2 YFSETQ. The CDR3 extends over 15 amino acids.

The chain employs TRBV6-4 and TRBJ2-2, with D possibly matching TRBD2 (5 bases). Trimming took off 6 bases at V and 5 bases at J, with 13 bases between the two ends. Germline lookup yields CDR1 MRHNA and CDR2 SNTAGT. This CDR3 spans 14 amino acids. The CDR3 loop is CASRVEVWTGELFF. CDR3 DNA sequence: TGTGCCAGCAGGGTGGAGGTTTGGACCGGGGAGCTGTTTTTT.

The chain has TRBV2 and TRBJ1-1; no definite D call. With 3 bases removed from V and 3 bases from J, the gap between germline ends came to 8 bases. This CDR3 has 13 residues. Germline CDR1 SNHLY, CDR2 FYNNEI. The CDR3 here is CASSDREYTEAFF. CDR3 sequence (DNA): TGTGCCAGCAGTGATAGGGAATACACTGAAGCTTTCTTT. The full variable domain, its missing parts supplied by reference TRBV2 and TRBJ1-1, is EPEVTQTPSHQVTQMGQEVILRCVPISNHLYFYWYRQILGQKVEFLVSFYNNEISEKSEIFDDQFSVERPDGSNFTLKIRSTKLEDSAMYFCASSDREYTEAFFGQGTRLTVV.

The chain has TRBV4-2 and TRBJ2-1, with 11 bases matching TRBD2. Germline V CDR1 and CDR2: LGHNA, YNFKEQ. The CDR3 contains 20 residues. The junction had 14 bases not matched to a gene; V was cut back by 4 bases and J by 0 bases. CDR3 protein: CASSPIRGGGLADSYNEQFF. The DNA for the CDR3 is TGTGCCAGCAGCCCCATCCGAGGGGGGGGACTAGCGGACTCCTACAATGAGCAGTTCTTC.

The chain employs TRBV7-2 and TRBJ2-7; 8 nucleotides align to TRBD1. In germline, CDR1 is SGHTA, CDR2 FQGNSA. V shed 2 bases and J 5 bases; nucleotides not matched to a gene: 5. This CDR3 has 14 residues. In nucleotides, the CDR3 is TGTGCCAGCAGCTTATCGACAGGGGTGGACGAGCAGTACTTC. This codes for CASSLSTGVDEQYF.

The chain links TRBV7-9 to TRBJ1-3, with unresolved D. The CDR3 contains 16 residues. V lost 7 bases to trimming and J lost 1 base, with 17 bases between them. CDR1 and CDR2 (germline): SEHNR, FQNEAQ (reference sequence). The CDR3 nucleotides are TGTGCCAGCACCACGGGAGCCACCGGGTCTGGAAACACCATATATTTT. As protein: CASTTGATGSGNTIYF.

The chain uses TRBV2 and TRBJ2-7, with TRBD1 as a possible D gene (6 bases). The CDR3 has 13 amino acids. Trimming stripped 2 bases from V and 3 bases from J, with 8 bases between. The germline gives CDR1 SNHLY, CDR2 FYNNEI. CDR3 sequence reads: CASSETGLYEQYF. For the CDR3, the DNA is TGTGCCAGCAGTGAAACAGGGCTCTACGAGCAGTACTTC.

The V and J genes are TRBV7-9 and TRBJ2-4, with no clear D. This CDR3 comprises 12 residues. Trimming took 4 bases from V and 8 from J, leaving 9 bases between them. Germline V gene sequence: CDR1 SEHNR, CDR2 FQNEAQ (reference sequence). This CDR3 is CASSSPMDIQYF. The CDR3, as DNA: TGTGCCAGCAGCTCCCCTATGGACATTCAGTACTTC.

The chain combines TRBV19 with TRBJ2-5, with 8 bases fitting TRBD2. This CDR3 is built from 13 residues. The germline V gene encodes CDR1 LNHDA and CDR2 SQIVND (reference sequence). Trimming took 6 bases from V and 2 from J; bases not matched to a gene: 2. The CDR3 DNA is TGTGCCAGTAGCGGGGGGGATCAAGAGACCCAGTACTTC. This sequence encodes CASSGGDQETQYF.

The chain has TRBV11-2 and TRBJ1-1, with 7 positions matching TRBD1. J gave up 2 bases and V 3 bases, and 9 bases lay outside the gene matches. The CDR3 has 16 residues. CDR1 and CDR2 from the germline V gene are SGHAT and FQNNGV. The CDR3 spells CASSFMGTALNTEAFF. The CDR3 nucleotides are TGTGCCAGCAGCTTCATGGGGACAGCGCTTAACACTGAAGCTTTCTTT.

This sequence joins TRBV11-2 and TRBJ2-3, with D unresolved. The CDR3 runs 12 residues. V shed 2 bases and J shed 3 bases, with 3 bases lying between them. Germline V gives CDR1 SGHAT, CDR2 FQNNGV. The CDR3 region has the DNA TGTGCCAGCAGCTTAATGACAGATACGCAGTATTTT. This gives the protein CASSLMTDTQYF.

This clone occurred once. V usage is TRBV7-9 and J usage is TRBJ2-2, with 8 bases aligning to TRBD2. The CDR3 covers 17 residues. Germline V gives CDR1 SEHNR, CDR2 FQNEAQ (reference sequence). The trim removed 5 bases at V and 7 bases at J, leaving 15 bases unmatched. The CDR3 protein is CASSKTVRGGKDGELFF. Here the CDR3 DNA reads TGTGCCAGCAGCAAGACCGTTCGCGGGGGGAAGGACGGGGAGCTGTTTTTT. The whole variable domain, remainder taken from reference TRBV7-9 and TRBJ2-2, is DTGVSQNPRHKITKRGQNVTFRCDPISEHNRLYWYRQTLGQGPEFLTYFQNEAQLEKSRLLSDRFSAERPKGSFSTLEIQRTEQGDSAMYLCASSKTVRGGKDGELFFGEGSRLTVL.

The chain uses TRBV7-3 and TRBJ2-6, with a weak D call TRBD2 (5 bases). V lost 3 bases and J 1 base, leaving 10 bases between the germline ends. The CDR3 contains 16 residues. Germline V gene data show CDR1 as SGHTA and CDR2 as FQGTGA. The CDR3 DNA reads as TGTGCCAGCAGCTTGACCGGACTGTCTGGGGCCAACGTCCTGACTTTC. Encoded protein: CASSLTGLSGANVLTF.

The chain carries TRBV19 and TRBJ2-1, with D perhaps matching TRBD2 (7 bases). Germline lookup yields CDR1 LNHDA and CDR2 SQIVND (reference sequence). CDR3 length equals 18 residues. Trimming left V 3 bases short and J 8 bases short, with 26 bases between. CDR3 coding DNA: TGTGCCAGTAGTATGGTTGGGAGGGGGGGCATGGATAGGGATGAGCAGTTCTTC. Residues: CASSMVGRGGMDRDEQFF.